This T cell receptor (beta chain) was captured in a study of T-cell memory formation after mild COVID-19. CDR1 is MNHEY, CDR2 SVGEGT, per germline. This CDR3 contains 14 residues. Trimming removed 2 bases at V and 3 bases at J, with 10 bases between. MiXCR, run by TCRdb on the 5' RACE reads, gives a single entry per CDR3 protein. The sample includes about 560,000 distinct CDR3 sequences, approximately 15% of them seen just once. This clonotype was counted only a few times. The rearrangement joins TRBV6-2 or TRBV6-3 to TRBJ1-2, with D unclear. Sequenced sample: PBMCs or a T cell subset sorted from them (not recorded which). This receptor was identified in an adult woman who had mild COVID-19 (a few samples of this study predate the infection). Cell type and time point are not known. CDR3 amino acids: CASSYPGRYYGYTF. CDR3 coding DNA: TGTGCCAGCAGTTACCCCGGACGGTACTATGGCTACACCTTC.